Each of the 18 T cell receptor beta chains below was sequenced from the same sample in a study of T cell responses to AZD1222 COVID-19 vaccine. Libraries were prepared by immunoSEQ multiplex PCR; TCRdb keeps only in-frame clonotypes and omits some of them. In the table there are about 84,000 clones, 87% of which are singletons. Sequenced material: peripheral blood, taken on day 0 of AZD1222 vaccination. These receptors came from an adult in good health.

This sequence joins TRBV27 and TRBJ1-1; the match to TRBD1 covers 7 bases. The CDR3 totals 12 residues. Germline V gives CDR1 MNHEY, CDR2 SMNVEV (reference sequence). The trim removed 5 bases at V and 11 bases at J, leaving 8 bases unmatched. The CDR3 reads CASSGDRDWAFF. CDR3 sequence (DNA): TGTGCCAGCAGTGGAGACAGGGATTGGGCTTTCTTT.

This chain uses TRBV6-5 with TRBJ1-4; TRBD1 matches 10 bases. The CDR3 has 15 amino acids. With 6 bases clipped from V and 3 bases from J, the junction kept 4 bases outside the gene matches. Germline CDR1 MNHEY, CDR2 SVGAGI. CDR3 protein: CASRRQGASNEKLFF. DNA of the CDR3: TGTGCCAGCAGACGACAGGGGGCGTCTAATGAAAAACTGTTTTTT.

This clone appeared a few times. The chain links TRBV7-8 to TRBJ1-3; TRBD1 might be the D (6 bases). The CDR3 is 16 amino acids. V shed 4 bases and J shed 6 bases, with 19 bases lying between them. Germline CDR1 is SGHVS and CDR2 is FQNEAQ. Written as DNA, the CDR3 is TGTGCCAGCAGCTCGCGACCAGGACAGTTAAAAAACACCATATATTTT. The encoded protein is CASSSRPGQLKNTIYF.

V usage is TRBV5-8 and J usage is TRBJ1-2; a possible D gene is TRBD1 (6 bases). There are 13 residues in the CDR3. Germline V gives CDR1 SGHTS, CDR2 YDEGEE. V was cut by 0 bases and J by 8 bases, with 11 bases left in between. The CDR3 DNA reads TGTGCCAGCAGCTTGGAACAGGGCGCCGGCTACACCTTC. Its protein product is CASSLEQGAGYTF.

Written as DNA, the CDR3 is TGTGCCTGGAGTGGTGGGGAGGGGGCCTACGAGCAGTACTTC. The encoded protein is CAWSGGEGAYEQYF. The chain has TRBV30 and TRBJ2-7, with TRBD2 as a possible D gene (7 bases). This CDR3 contains 14 residues. CDR1 is GTSNPN and CDR2 is SVGIG in the germline V gene (reference sequence). With 1 base removed from V and 2 bases from J, the gap between germline ends came to 12 bases.

The gene calls are TRBV25-1 and TRBJ1-4; tentative D call: TRBD1 (6 bases). V was pared by 0 bases and J by 7 bases, with 9 bases between. Germline assignment: CDR1 MGHDK and CDR2 SYGVNS. This CDR3 comprises 14 residues. The CDR3 DNA is TGTGCCAGCAGTGAATACAGGGGAGTTGAAAAACTGTTTTTT. Protein product: CASSEYRGVEKLFF. Combining the CDR3 with reference TRBV25-1 and TRBJ1-4 gives the whole variable domain EADIYQTPRYLVIGTGKKITLECSQTMGHDKMYWYQQDPGMELHLIHYSYGVNSTEKGDLSSESTVSRIRTEHFPLTLESARPSHTSQYLCASSEYRGVEKLFFGSGTQLSVL.

The genes are TRBV30 and TRBJ1-6, with D hard to call. V lost 3 bases and J lost 9, with 6 bases in between. The CDR3 has 11 amino acids. Per the germline V gene, CDR1 is GTSNPN and CDR2 is SVGIG (reference sequence). The CDR3 DNA follows: TGTGCCTGGAGGTCGGGTTCACCCCTCCACTTT. It specifies CAWRSGSPLHF.

This rearrangement joins TRBV15 to TRBJ1-5; 7 bases align to TRBD1. V shed 0 bases, J shed 5 bases, and the junction held 1 base outside the gene matches. The CDR3 extends over 14 amino acids. CDR1 and CDR2 (germline): LNHNV, YYDKDF (reference sequence). The CDR3: CATSREQGYQPQHF. CDR3 coding DNA: TGTGCCACCAGCAGAGAACAGGGGTATCAGCCCCAGCATTTT.

V usage is TRBV6-1 and J usage is TRBJ2-5; 7 bases match TRBD1. The CDR3 consists of 16 residues. J lost 5 bases, V lost 3 bases, and 12 bases had no gene match. Germline assignment: CDR1 MNHNS and CDR2 SASEGT. The CDR3 sequence is CASSDSQGKGDETQYF. The CDR3 DNA sequence: TGTGCCAGCAGTGATTCACAGGGGAAAGGCGATGAGACCCAGTACTTC.

The V gene is TRBV4-3, the J gene TRBJ2-5; TRBD2 matches at 9 bases. CDR1 and CDR2 from the germline V gene are LGHNA and YSLEER. J lost 5 bases, V lost 0 bases, and 7 bases had no gene match. The CDR3 runs 16 residues. CDR3 nucleotide sequence: TGCGCCAGCAGCCAAGATCGTGGAAGCGGGAGGGAGACCCAGTACTTC. This codes for CASSQDRGSGRETQYF.

This chain uses TRBV5-1 with TRBJ2-3; 8 nucleotides line up with TRBD2. After removal of 0 bases from V and 1 base from J, the junction contained 4 bases not matched to a gene. The germline gives CDR1 SGHRS, CDR2 YFSETQ. The CDR3 is made up of 16 amino acids. As DNA, the CDR3 is TGCGCCAGCAGCTTGGCGGGACTAGTTGGCACAGATACGCAGTATTTT. Its protein product is CASSLAGLVGTDTQYF.

A few counts support this clone. The germline gene is not matched at one end of the junction; a read error may be the cause. The chain links TRBV12-3 or TRBV12-4 to TRBJ1-3; 8 bases are a match to TRBD1. This CDR3 region has 11 residues. For the CDR3, the DNA is TGTGCCAGCAGTTTGGGACAGGAGTTTGATTTT. Amino acids: CASSLGQEFDF.

The chain combines TRBV6-2 or TRBV6-3 with TRBJ1-1; maybe TRBD1 (6 bases). The CDR3 sequence is 13 residues long. Germline values: CDR1 MNHEY, CDR2 SVGEGT. V dropped 4 bases and J dropped 0 bases, with 6 bases sitting between them. Here the CDR3 DNA reads TGTGCCAGCAGTTGGGACATGAACACTGAAGCTTTCTTT. This encodes CASSWDMNTEAFF.

The V call is TRBV27, the J call TRBJ1-1; D gene uncertain. Looked up from germline, CDR1 is MNHEY and CDR2 is SMNVEV (reference sequence). Trimming cost V 3 bases and J 3 bases, with 20 bases left between them. The CDR3 is made up of 17 amino acids. CDR3: CASSFSTPDLWDTEAFF. CDR3 DNA sequence: TGTGCCAGCAGTTTTTCCACTCCGGACCTATGGGACACTGAAGCTTTCTTT.

The V gene is TRBV7-9, the J gene TRBJ2-2; the match to TRBD2 covers 11 bases. The CDR3 is 19 amino acids. Germline assignment: CDR1 SEHNR and CDR2 FQNEAQ (reference sequence). With V trimmed by 0 bases and J by 0 bases, 6 bases remained unmatched. The CDR3 sequence: CASSLATSGKWANTGELFF. In nucleotides, the CDR3 is TGTGCCAGCAGCTTAGCGACTAGCGGGAAATGGGCGAACACCGGGGAGCTGTTTTTT.

The V gene is TRBV10-3, the J gene TRBJ2-1, with D maybe TRBD2 (6 bases). Germline V CDR1 and CDR2: ENHRY, SYGVKD. V dropped 5 bases and J dropped 5 bases, with 19 bases sitting between them. The CDR3 consists of 16 residues. CDR3 region: CAISKGLLDEHNEQFF. The CDR3 nucleotides are TGTGCCATCAGTAAGGGACTTTTGGACGAGCACAATGAGCAGTTCTTC.

The chain links TRBV7-2 to TRBJ1-4, with 10 bases that match TRBD1. Losses at the gene ends were 2 bases for V and 8 bases for J; bases not matched to a gene: 14. The CDR3 has 18 residues. Looked up from germline, CDR1 is SGHTA and CDR2 is FQGNSA. CDR3 nucleotide sequence: TGTGCCAGCAGCTTAACCCTGACAGGGGGCGCGAGGAACGAAAAACTGTTTTTT. Translating it yields CASSLTLTGGARNEKLFF.

This clone has just one count. The rearrangement links TRBV7-6 to TRBJ2-2, with D perhaps TRBD1 (7 bases). V was pared by 3 bases and J by 4 bases, with 15 bases between. The CDR3 covers 16 residues. Germline-derived CDR1 and CDR2 are SGHVS and FNYEAQ. CDR3 region: CASSFFLQGGTGELFF. The CDR3 nucleotides are TGTGCCAGCAGCTTCTTTCTTCAGGGGGGCACCGGGGAGCTGTTTTTT.